This TCR beta chain was obtained from a study of shared clonotypes between healthy human individuals. Overall study results and limits: Lower generation probabilities were found for non-shared clonotypes than for those shared by all four donors. In general, naive subsets displayed greater estimated richness than memory subsets did. Rarefaction showed sorted-subset sequencing was incomplete despite large depth.

CD45RO-negative cells were positively selected for CCR7, leaving out terminally differentiated effector memory CD45RA+ cells. A remark on this clone: Its target is unknown.

TCRdb's table, derived via immunoSEQ multiplex PCR, lists solely in-frame clones and lacks some. In the table there are around 620,000 clones, 85% to 95% of which are singletons. V was clipped by 4 bases and J by 4 bases, with 7 bases between them. Germline CDR1 SQVTM, CDR2 ANQGSEA. This CDR3 is built from 12 residues. This rearrangement joins TRBV29-1 to TRBJ1-4; a weak D match, TRBD1 (5 bases). This receptor was taken from a woman between 25 and 40 years old in good health. Sequenced sample: naive CD8+ T cells sorted from blood. CDR3 protein: CSVGGHNEKLFF. The CDR3 DNA follows: TGCAGCGTTGGGGGCCATAATGAAAAACTGTTTTTT.